This is a list of T cell receptor beta chains from one sample in a study of blood T cells in healthy people across ages. TCRdb itself ran the 5' RACE reads through MiXCR, one entry per CDR3 protein. Among roughly 640,000 distinct CDR3 sequences listed, roughly 31% were seen once. What was sequenced was blood. The receptor set was obtained from a woman of 80 years or more in good health. Both conserved end residues are part of each CDR3. The order of the fields is D gene, clone size, V gene, J gene, CDR3 DNA, CDR3 protein. A D gene is named only where the DNA matches it firmly. Expanded clones get a size class; other rows say once, few or many, or leave the size out.

-	-	TRBV7-2	TRBJ2-5	TGTGCCAGCAGCTCCGACAGAAAAGAGACCCAGTACTTC	CASSSDRKETQYF
-	many	TRBV7-2	TRBJ2-3	TGTGCCAGCAGCTTCACAGGACAAAGCACAGATACGCAGTATTTT	CASSFTGQSTDTQYF
TRBD1	many	TRBV6-2/TRBV6-3	TRBJ1-2	TGTGCCAGCAGCTTGGACAGGGGGCCCGCTAACTATGGCTACACCTTC	CASSLDRGPANYGYTF
TRBD1	few	TRBV28	TRBJ2-7	TGTGCCAGCAGTTCGAAGGGGGCCCTCTACTCCTACAATGAGCAGTACTTC	CASSSKGALYSYNEQYF
TRBD1	many	TRBV20-1	TRBJ2-1	TGCAGTGCGGACAGGGCAGTCTACAATGAGCAGTTCTTC	CSADRAVYNEQFF
-	few	TRBV5-1	TRBJ2-2	TGCGCCAGCAGCTTCCAGGGGTCTACCTACACCGGGGAGCTGTTTTTT	CASSFQGSTYTGELFF
TRBD1	few	TRBV19	TRBJ1-5	TGTGCCAGTAGTGCTGACAGGGGGTTTGGTTATCAGCCCCAGCATTTT	CASSADRGFGYQPQHF
TRBD1	-	TRBV4-2	TRBJ1-6	TGTGCCAGCAGCCAAGATGCCGGACAGGGAAATAATTCACCCCTCCACTTT	CASSQDAGQGNNSPLHF
TRBD2	-	TRBV7-6	TRBJ2-7	TGTGCCAGCGGGGGGGTTGGGACTAGCGGGGGGGCACGGTCCTACAATGAGCAGTACTTC	CASGGVGTSGGARSYNEQYF
TRBD2	many	TRBV4-2	TRBJ2-5	TGTGCCAGCAGCCAAGATTCGGCGGGGGGGCAGGAGGAGACCCAGTACTTC	CASSQDSAGGQEETQYF
-	-	TRBV18	TRBJ1-1	TGTGCCAGCTCCGTCCGGGACGGGGGGTCTGAAGCTTTCTTT	CASSVRDGGSEAFF
-	-	TRBV15	TRBJ2-5	TGTGCCACCAGCAGAGATCTGATCAATGAGCAGTACTTC	CATSRDLINEQYF
TRBD1	few	TRBV20-1	TRBJ2-1	TGCAGTGCTAGAGATCTTATTCGCCGACAGGGAAATTACAATGAGCAGTTCTTC	CSARDLIRRQGNYNEQFF
-	-	TRBV6-5	TRBJ1-1	TGTGCCAGCAGTTATTCCATAGGGGCGGGAGGGAACACTGAAGCTTTCTTT	CASSYSIGAGGNTEAFF
TRBD1	many	TRBV7-9	TRBJ2-1	TGTGCCAGCAGCCCTTCCGGGACAGGGGGCCATGAGCAGTTCTTC	CASSPSGTGGHEQFF
-	many	TRBV7-9	TRBJ1-2	TGTGCCAGCAGCTTAGTGAACAGAGGGAGTGGTGGGTATGGCTACACCTTC	CASSLVNRGSGGYGYTF
-	-	TRBV20-1	TRBJ2-1	TGCAGTGCTACCGGGAAGATCAACAATGAGCAGTTCTTC	CSATGKINNEQFF
TRBD1	-	TRBV5-1	TRBJ1-6	TGCGCCAGCAGACCGGGACAGACAGGGTCACCCCCCCACTTT	CASRPGQTGSPPHF
-	many	TRBV20-1	TRBJ2-7	TGCAGTGCTAGAGATGTAGCAACTAAGTACGAGCAGTACTTC	CSARDVATKYEQYF
TRBD2	many	TRBV20-1	TRBJ2-1	TGCAGTGCTAGAGTCTCTAGCGGGGGGGCGAGCTTCGTATACAATGAGCAGTTCTTC	CSARVSSGGASFVYNEQFF
TRBD2	many	TRBV12-3/TRBV12-4	TRBJ2-3	TGTGCCAGCAGTAGCGGGGGGGCTCTCATAAATACGCAGTATTTT	CASSSGGALINTQYF
-	many	TRBV11-2	TRBJ2-7	TGTGCCAGCACCTCCGCCGTCTACGAGCAGTACTTC	CASTSAVYEQYF
-	-	TRBV7-3	TRBJ2-2	TGTGCCAGCAGCTCCTCGGTCCGAGGAACGGGCACCGGGGAGCTGTTTTTT	CASSSSVRGTGTGELFF